This TCR beta chain originates from a study of blood T cell repertoires in COVID-19. Study in general: From T cells, B-cell-depleted T cells, or PBMCs came the material, which was cDNA or gDNA.

Original handling: Estimates of nucleated cell counts were drawn from the amplification of reference gene primers. Clones were sequenced by immunoSEQ multiplex PCR, and TCRdb holds only the in-frame ones, with some missing. The D gene and trimming were derived from the DNA, and the V and J assignments and clone size from that table. The table has around 300,000 clones, roughly 90% seen once; the top ten hold roughly 2.9%. Patients at the Seattle site were enrolled during active infection and followed longitudinally. The CDR3 covers 17 residues. Germline V gene sequence: CDR1 MDHEN, CDR2 SYDVKM. Trimming cost V 5 bases and J 4 bases; bases outside gene matches: 12.

The clonotype comes from a woman between 25 and 40 years old with COVID-19, enrolled during active disease. V usage is TRBV28 and J usage is TRBJ1-2, with 11 positions matching TRBD1. The sequenced material came from peripheral blood. The CDR3 reads CASSGHHPGQGGYGYTF. For the CDR3, the DNA is TGTGCCAGCAGTGGCCATCATCCGGGACAGGGGGGCTATGGCTACACCTTC.